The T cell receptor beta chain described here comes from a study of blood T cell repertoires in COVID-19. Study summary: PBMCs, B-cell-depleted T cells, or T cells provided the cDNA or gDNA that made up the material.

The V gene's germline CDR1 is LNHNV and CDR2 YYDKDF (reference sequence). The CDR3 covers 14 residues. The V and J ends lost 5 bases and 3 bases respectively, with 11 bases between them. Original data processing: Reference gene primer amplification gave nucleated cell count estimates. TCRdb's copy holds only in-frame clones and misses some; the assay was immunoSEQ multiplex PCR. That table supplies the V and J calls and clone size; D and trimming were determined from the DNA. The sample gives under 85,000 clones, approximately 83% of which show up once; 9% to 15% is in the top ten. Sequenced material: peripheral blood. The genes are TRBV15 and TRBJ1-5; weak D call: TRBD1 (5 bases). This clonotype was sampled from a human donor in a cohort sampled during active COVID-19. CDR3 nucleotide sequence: TGTGCCACCAGCTTCGCCAGGGCCAATCAGCCCCAGCATTTT. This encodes CATSFARANQPQHF.